These 29 T cell receptor beta chains share one sample of origin, sequenced in a study of OX40 agonist ivuxolimab in advanced cancers. Libraries were prepared by immunoSEQ multiplex PCR; TCRdb keeps only in-frame clonotypes and omits some of them. The sample carries about 76,000 clones, around 87% recorded once. The sample consisted of CD4+ or CD8+ T cells sorted from blood, taken in a trial of the OX40 agonist ivuxolimab. The receptor set was obtained from an adult with an advanced solid tumor such as melanoma, head and neck, liver or kidney cancer.

This clone was observed a single time. V is TRBV12-5 and J is TRBJ1-1; the D is unclear. Germline V lookup: CDR1 LGHNT, CDR2 FRNRAP. Trimming removed 9 bases at V and 3 bases at J, with 8 bases between. The CDR3 contains 11 residues. CDR3 amino acids: CASVWYTEAFF. In DNA form, the CDR3 reads TGTGCTAGCGTGTGGTACACTGAAGCTTTCTTT.

The chain is built from TRBV29-1 and TRBJ2-1, with D uncertain. This CDR3 has 11 residues. The V end was cut by 3 bases, the J end by 3 bases, with 3 bases between. From germline, CDR1 is SQVTM and CDR2 ANQGSEA. The CDR3 nucleotides read TGCAGCGTTGAGGGCTACAATGAGCAGTTCTTC. It translates to CSVEGYNEQFF.

This clone has only one observation. The V gene is TRBV4-3, the J gene TRBJ2-2; D not resolved. V shed 1 base and J shed 3 bases, with 15 bases lying between them. The CDR3 contains 17 residues. Germline assignment: CDR1 LGHNA and CDR2 YSLEER. CDR3 nucleotides: TGCGCCAGCAGCCAAGCCGCACAGCTTACGGACACCGGGGAGCTGTTTTTT. It encodes CASSQAAQLTDTGELFF.

This chain links TRBV5-5 with TRBJ1-6; TRBD1 matches at 10 bases. Germline loops: CDR1 SGHKS, CDR2 YYEKEE (reference sequence). The length of the CDR3 is 13 residues. Germline trimming cut 7 bases from V and 13 bases from J; bases unmatched to any gene: 8. Here the CDR3 DNA reads TGTGCCAGCTACCGGGACAGGGGTGATCCCCTCCACTTT. This gives the protein CASYRDRGDPLHF.

The chain carries TRBV28 and TRBJ1-4; no reliable D call. Germline-derived CDR1 and CDR2 are MDHEN and SYDVKM. The CDR3 covers 15 residues. V gave up 7 bases and J gave up 2 bases, with 14 bases separating them. CDR3 nucleotides: TGTGCCAGCACCGCAGTGGACGGCACTAATGAAAAACTGTTTTTT. As protein: CASTAVDGTNEKLFF.

This chain joins TRBV2 and TRBJ2-4; D remains ambiguous. Germline assignment: CDR1 SNHLY and CDR2 FYNNEI. Trimming shortened V by 2 bases and J by 6 bases, and 8 bases separated the two germline ends. The CDR3 contains 13 residues. The CDR3 here is CASSERVGNIQYF. The CDR3 DNA reads TGTGCCAGCAGTGAAAGGGTAGGAAACATTCAGTACTTC.

The V call is TRBV18, the J call TRBJ2-5; a possible D gene is TRBD1 (5 bases). V lost 3 bases, J lost 1 base, and 12 bases lay in between. In germline, CDR1 is KGHSH, CDR2 LQKENI. The CDR3 has 15 residues. The CDR3, as DNA: TGTGCCAGCTCACCTGCCCCACAGGCCCAAGAGACCCAGTACTTC. The encoded protein is CASSPAPQAQETQYF.

The chain is built from TRBV4-1 and TRBJ2-1; 7 bases map to TRBD2. CDR3 length equals 16 residues. Losses at the gene ends were 1 base for V and 0 bases for J; bases not matched to a gene: 3. Germline V gene data show CDR1 as MGHRA and CDR2 as YSYEKL. CDR3 nucleotide sequence: TGCGCCAGCAGCCAAGCCCGGACTAGCTCCTACAATGAGCAGTTCTTC. Translated: CASSQARTSSYNEQFF.

This chain connects TRBV4-1 to TRBJ2-5; perhaps TRBD1 as D (5 bases). Germline V gene sequence: CDR1 MGHRA, CDR2 YSYEKL. The CDR3 extends over 13 amino acids. V lost 1 base and J 2 bases, leaving 5 bases between the germline ends. CDR3 coding DNA: TGCGCCAGCAGCCAAGGACAGCAAGAGACCCAGTACTTC. It yields the protein CASSQGQQETQYF.

This clone was observed a few times. The chain uses TRBV6-5 and TRBJ1-1, with no clear D. This CDR3 spans 12 amino acids. CDR1 is MNHEY and CDR2 is SVGAGI in the germline V gene. Trimming took 2 bases from V and 2 from J, leaving 3 bases between them. As DNA, the CDR3 is TGTGCCAGCAGTTACAGAAACACTGAAGCTTTCTTT. Encoded protein: CASSYRNTEAFF.

The chain joins TRBV28 to TRBJ2-3, with D maybe TRBD1 (6 bases). CDR1 is MDHEN and CDR2 is SYDVKM in the germline V gene. With 3 bases removed from V and 4 bases from J, the gap between germline ends came to 17 bases. There are 16 residues in the CDR3. This CDR3 reads CASSFLLQGLADTQYF. CDR3 nucleotides: TGTGCCAGCAGTTTCCTCCTCCAGGGGTTGGCAGATACGCAGTATTTT. The full variable domain, in which reference TRBV28 and TRBJ2-3 provide the parts outside the CDR3, is DVKVTQSSRYLVKRTGEKVFLECVQDMDHENMFWYRQDPGLGLRLIYFSYDVKMKEKGDIPEGYSVSREKKERFSLILESASTNQTSMYLCASSFLLQGLADTQYFGPGTRLTVL.

This rearrangement joins TRBV7-9 to TRBJ2-7; D unclear. Per germline, CDR1 SEHNR and CDR2 FQNEAQ (reference sequence). V was clipped by 0 bases and J by 1 base, with 4 bases between them. The CDR3 contains 13 residues. The CDR3, as DNA: TGTGCCAGCAGCTTAGCAGGGTCCTACGAGCAGTACTTC. Protein: CASSLAGSYEQYF.

The chain combines TRBV7-2 with TRBJ1-1, with D perhaps matching TRBD1 (5 bases). Trimming left V 2 bases short and J 8 bases short, with 18 bases between. The CDR3 is 15 residues long. Germline assignment: CDR1 SGHTA and CDR2 FQGNSA. This chain's CDR3 is CASSLIPGRTSEAFF. The CDR3 DNA is TGTGCCAGCAGCTTAATCCCGGGACGGACTTCCGAAGCTTTCTTT.

This chain links TRBV15 with TRBJ2-5, with 8 nucleotides matching TRBD1. From germline, CDR1 is LNHNV and CDR2 YYDKDF (reference sequence). The CDR3 covers 17 residues. V dropped 0 bases and J dropped 4; count of bases not matched to a gene: 10. Here the CDR3 DNA reads TGTGCCACCAGCAGAGATCAAGGACAGGGTTATGCAGAGACCCAGTACTTC. This sequence encodes CATSRDQGQGYAETQYF.

The V and J genes are TRBV7-3 and TRBJ2-4; 8 nucleotides line up with TRBD2. CDR3 length equals 15 residues. The germline V gene has CDR1 SGHTA and CDR2 FQGTGA. Unmatched junction bases numbered 5, after V lost 2 bases and J lost 5 bases. CDR3 nucleotide sequence: TGTGCCAGCAGCTTAGGCGGGGGGAGCGAAAACATTCAGTACTTC. Its protein product is CASSLGGGSENIQYF.

V and J are TRBV5-1 and TRBJ2-3; D is uncertain. Germline V gene lookup returns CDR1 SGHRS and CDR2 YFSETQ. The CDR3 sequence is 12 residues long. V lost 1 base, J lost 7 bases, and 7 bases lay in between. CDR3 in DNA: TGCGCCAGCAGCTTGACAGAGAATACGCAGTATTTT. Protein: CASSLTENTQYF.

This clone turned up a few times. J is TRBJ1-6 and V is TRBV5-1, with 8 bases aligning to TRBD1. J gave up 5 bases and V 4 bases, and 11 bases lay outside the gene matches. Germline V gene sequence: CDR1 SGHRS, CDR2 YFSETQ. The CDR3 length is 17 residues. The CDR3 nucleotides read TGCGCCAGCAGCCGGGGAACCGGGACAGGAGATAATTCACCCCTCCACTTT. Residues: CASSRGTGTGDNSPLHF.

V gene TRBV7-2 combines with J gene TRBJ2-7; D perhaps matches TRBD2 (6 bases). V lost 0 bases and J 3 bases, leaving 6 bases between the germline ends. CDR1 is SGHTA and CDR2 is FQGNSA in the germline V gene. The CDR3 is 13 amino acids. The CDR3 sequence is CASSLAGGYEQYF. In nucleotides, the CDR3 is TGTGCCAGCAGCTTAGCGGGGGGCTACGAGCAGTACTTC.

The chain has TRBV10-3 and TRBJ1-1; D gene ambiguous. The V and J ends lost 3 bases and 0 bases respectively, with 5 bases between them. This CDR3 comprises 13 residues. Germline CDR1 and CDR2: ENHRY and SYGVKD. The CDR3 nucleotides read TGTGCCATCAGTGACGGGATGAACACTGAAGCTTTCTTT. Encoded protein: CAISDGMNTEAFF.

CDR3 coding DNA: TGCGCCAGCAGCTTGGGATGGGCGGAAACCGGGGAGCTGTTTTTT. Its protein product is CASSLGWAETGELFF. This chain links TRBV5-1 with TRBJ2-2; D uncertain. V was clipped by 0 bases and J by 5 bases, with 11 bases between them. The V gene's germline CDR1 is SGHRS and CDR2 YFSETQ. This CDR3 contains 15 residues. Full variable domain (rest looked up from reference TRBV5-1 and TRBJ2-2): KAGVTQTPRYLIKTRGQQVTLSCSPISGHRSVSWYQQTPGQGLQFLFEYFSETQRNKGNFPGRFSGRQFSNSRSEMNVSTLELGDSALYLCASSLGWAETGELFFGEGSRLTVL.

The genes are TRBV20-1 and TRBJ2-5, with D hard to call. Germline V gene lookup returns CDR1 DFQATT and CDR2 SNEGSKA (reference sequence). The CDR3 extends over 11 amino acids. Between the trimmed V and J ends, which lost 6 bases and 5 bases, there was a span of 10 bases. The CDR3 protein is CSAIRAETQYF. The CDR3 nucleotides read TGCAGTGCAATTAGAGCGGAGACCCAGTACTTC.

The chain combines TRBV5-5 with TRBJ2-3, with D perhaps matching TRBD1 (5 bases). The CDR3 has 18 residues. From germline, CDR1 is SGHKS and CDR2 YYEKEE (reference sequence). V lost 3 bases to trimming and J lost 0 bases, with 20 bases between them. The CDR3: CASSSVSWTPPSTDTQYF. DNA for the CDR3: TGTGCCAGCAGCTCGGTGTCCTGGACACCTCCTAGCACAGATACGCAGTATTTT.

This clone was counted once. J is TRBJ2-2 and V is TRBV7-6; D gene uncertain. CDR3 length: 17 amino acids. Trimming removed 1 base from V and 4 bases from J, with 16 bases in between. Germline lookup yields CDR1 SGHVS and CDR2 FNYEAQ. This chain's CDR3 is CASSLESSSTLTGELFF. The CDR3 DNA sequence: TGTGCCAGCAGCTTAGAATCCTCAAGCACGCTCACCGGGGAGCTGTTTTTT.

In DNA, the CDR3 is TGCGCCAGCAGCTTAGGTTCCGTGAACACTGAAGCTTTCTTT. It is translated as CASSLGSVNTEAFF. V usage is TRBV5-1 and J usage is TRBJ1-1; no reliable D call. Per the germline V gene, CDR1 is SGHRS and CDR2 is YFSETQ. The CDR3 spans 14 residues. The V gene lost 2 bases and the J gene lost 0 bases, with 8 bases spanning the gap.

This sequence joins TRBV6-6 and TRBJ2-7; D is possibly TRBD1 (6 bases). V lost 2 bases and J lost 6, with 11 bases in between. This CDR3 has 13 residues. Germline CDR1 MNHNY, CDR2 SVGAGI (reference sequence). The CDR3 region has the DNA TGTGCCAGCAGTTACGGTACAGGGTTCGAGCAGTACGTC. Residues: CASSYGTGFEQYV.

A note on this clone: The junction departs from germline at one end; a sequencing error may be responsible. This rearrangement joins TRBV19 to TRBJ1-1; D not certain. The CDR3 totals 14 residues. The germline gives CDR1 LNHDA, CDR2 SQIVND (reference sequence). The DNA for the CDR3 is TGTGCCAGTAGCATAGGGTTAACCTCCACTGAAGCTTTCTTT. Translated, it gives CASSIGLTSTEAFF.

V gene TRBV6-5 combines with J gene TRBJ2-7; D is unclear. Trimming took off 0 bases at V and 1 base at J, with 10 bases between the two ends. This CDR3 region has 15 residues. Germline values: CDR1 MNHEY, CDR2 SVGAGI. The CDR3 is CASSYSSDGSYEQYF. DNA of the CDR3: TGTGCCAGCAGTTACTCGAGTGACGGGTCCTACGAGCAGTACTTC.

The chain is built from TRBV28 and TRBJ1-6; D is unresolved. Germline V gene data show CDR1 as MDHEN and CDR2 as SYDVKM. The CDR3 covers 15 residues. With 6 bases removed from V and 1 base from J, the gap between germline ends came to 10 bases. The DNA for the CDR3 is TGTGCCAGCAGCCCCGGAGTGTCCTATAATTCACCCCTCCACTTT. This codes for CASSPGVSYNSPLHF.

The chain uses TRBV5-6 and TRBJ1-3; the D is unclear. V was pared by 0 bases and J by 0 bases, with 10 bases between. In germline, CDR1 is SGHDT, CDR2 YYEEEE. The CDR3 runs 16 residues. The DNA for the CDR3 is TGTGCCAGCAGCTTGGGAAGGGCCTTCTCTGGAAACACCATATATTTT. It specifies CASSLGRAFSGNTIYF.